This paragraph reports one T cell receptor (beta chain). Antigen unknown. TCRdb keeps only in-frame clones here, not all; method: immunoSEQ multiplex PCR. The repertoire has roughly 14,000 clones, roughly 87% of them found once; the top ten carry approximately 22%. This specimen belongs to a study of T cells in tumors after PD-1 blockade. In the study overall: Patients had no prior checkpoint blockade, systemic immunosuppressants, or anti-cancer therapy within 4 weeks. Patients received pembrolizumab 200 mg every 3 weeks or cemiplimab 350 mg every 2 weeks.

CDR1 LNHDA and CDR2 SQIVND come from the germline V gene (reference sequence). Trimming shortened V by 2 bases and J by 3 bases, and 8 bases separated the two germline ends. The length of the CDR3 is 14 residues. Study-level findings and limits: Blood contained about 38% of the tumor's TCR clonotypes.

This clonotype was sampled from a human donor with basal cell carcinoma. The source was PBMCs, collected after anti-PD-1 treatment. This chain joins TRBV19 and TRBJ2-1, with D hard to call. DNA for the CDR3: TGTGCCAGTAGTATAATTGGCTTCTACAATGAGCAGTTCTTC. Residues: CASSIIGFYNEQFF.